One T cell receptor beta chain is described in this entry. What it binds is unknown. This sample was taken from a study of blood T cells in healthy people across ages. On the study more broadly: Per every two T cells, about one barcoded beta molecule was captured by template switching.

The use of a sample-barcoded 5' primer and a J-beta primer mix characterized a second PCR of about 6 to 12 cycles. Every single cDNA molecule received a tag from a template-switch adaptor with 12 random nucleotides. From the 5' RACE reads, TCRdb called clonotypes with MiXCR, one entry per CDR3 protein. This sample has 800,000 to 900,000 distinct CDR3 sequences, with about 59% found just once. Germline V CDR1 and CDR2: DFQATT, SNEGSKA (reference sequence). The CDR3 sequence is 15 residues long. The V gene lost 3 bases and the J gene lost 4 bases, with 15 bases spanning the gap. General study results and limits: Compared with aged donors, long-lived donors showed fewer expanded clones, suggesting selection.

The chain uses TRBV20-1 and TRBJ2-2; TRBD2 might be the D (7 bases). The sequencing input was blood. The TCR was taken from a man aged 25-45 years in good health. CDR3 protein: CSARSGGHLTGELFF. DNA for the CDR3: TGCAGTGCTAGGTCGGGGGGCCACCTCACCGGGGAGCTGTTTTTT.